These 27 T cell receptor beta chains were sequenced from one sample in a study of shared clonotypes between healthy human individuals (TCRdb year 2020). The library came from the immunoSEQ multiplex PCR assay. Not all clones reach the TCRdb copy of this immuneACCESS table, which keeps in-frame sequences only. Checked studies attribute under half of the gap to unresolved V genes and leave the rest unexplained. The sample includes 450,000 to 500,000 clones, with approximately 78% observed a single time. The top ten clones comprise about 12% of the sample. The sample taken for sequencing was PBMCs. These receptors were taken from a woman in her thirties or forties in good health. Some clones in this sample may be carry-over from other donors' samples.

This chain uses TRBV11-2 with TRBJ2-5, with TRBD2 matching over 8 bases. Per the germline V gene, CDR1 is SGHAT and CDR2 is FQNNGV. V dropped 0 bases and J dropped 1; count of bases not matched to a gene: 7. The CDR3 totals 17 residues. CDR3 protein: CASSLDALAGIQETQYF. The CDR3 DNA follows: TGTGCCAGCAGCTTAGACGCGTTAGCGGGAATCCAAGAGACCCAGTACTTC.

In nucleotides, the CDR3 is TGTGCCAGCAGCCGGGACGGTAACACTGAAGCTTTCTTT. This codes for CASSRDGNTEAFF. The chain links TRBV2 to TRBJ1-1, with D perhaps TRBD1 (5 bases). V lost 6 bases and J 2 bases, leaving 10 bases between the germline ends. There are 13 residues in the CDR3. Germline V gene lookup returns CDR1 SNHLY and CDR2 FYNNEI.

As concerns this clone: Other DNA sequences in the sample encode the same CDR3. This chain joins TRBV11-2 and TRBJ2-7; the D gene is possibly TRBD2 (6 bases). Trimming took 5 bases from V and 3 from J, leaving 14 bases between them. Germline V gene sequence: CDR1 SGHAT, CDR2 FQNNGV. The CDR3 consists of 14 residues. The CDR3 bases are TGTGCCAGCAGCCCGGGACTCGGGCTCTACGAGCAGTACTTC. Its translation is CASSPGLGLYEQYF.

The rearrangement links TRBV7-9 to TRBJ1-5, with 8 bases fitting TRBD1. Losses at the gene ends were 5 bases for V and 3 bases for J; bases not matched to a gene: 3. This CDR3 has 14 residues. Germline lookup yields CDR1 SEHNR and CDR2 FQNEAQ (reference sequence). Here the CDR3 reads CASSRTGNNQPQHF. In DNA form, the CDR3 reads TGTGCCAGCAGCCGGACAGGGAACAATCAGCCCCAGCATTTT.

This clone was detected only once. The chain joins TRBV28 to TRBJ2-2; D is undetermined. Trimming cost V 6 bases and J 7 bases, with 18 bases left between them. Germline CDR1 and CDR2: MDHEN and SYDVKM. The CDR3 is 15 amino acids. CDR3 amino acids: CASSVSTSRGGELFF. Written as DNA, the CDR3 is TGTGCCAGCAGCGTGAGCACTTCTCGTGGCGGGGAGCTGTTTTTT. Using reference TRBV28 and TRBJ2-2 for the parts outside the CDR3, the full variable domain is DVKVTQSSRYLVKRTGEKVFLECVQDMDHENMFWYRQDPGLGLRLIYFSYDVKMKEKGDIPEGYSVSREKKERFSLILESASTNQTSMYLCASSVSTSRGGELFFGEGSRLTVL.

This chain connects TRBV6-5 to TRBJ1-1; D unresolved. V lost 4 bases and J lost 5, with 11 bases in between. The length of the CDR3 is 13 residues. CDR1 and CDR2 from the germline V gene are MNHEY and SVGAGI. Here the CDR3 DNA reads TGTGCCAGCAGTTCCACGGAGGGTACTGAAGCTTTCTTT. This encodes CASSSTEGTEAFF.

This clone has only one observation. This chain connects TRBV4-3 to TRBJ1-2; unclear D gene. V was trimmed by 4 bases and J by 4 bases, leaving 16 bases between them. Germline assignment: CDR1 LGHNA and CDR2 YSLEER. The CDR3 consists of 15 residues. CDR3 in DNA: TGCGCCAGCAGCCCTCAATTCGCCTCGGGCTATGGCTACACCTTC. As protein: CASSPQFASGYGYTF.

The gene calls are TRBV18 and TRBJ2-6, with D hard to call. The germline V gene encodes CDR1 KGHSH and CDR2 LQKENI. V shed 5 bases and J shed 5 bases, with 22 bases lying between them. CDR3 length equals 18 residues. The CDR3 sequence is CASSVDWHLQSRANVLTF. In DNA form, the CDR3 reads TGTGCCAGCTCAGTGGATTGGCATTTACAAAGTCGGGCCAACGTCCTGACTTTC. The entire variable domain, with the rest obtained from reference TRBV18 and TRBJ2-6, is as follows: NAGVMQNPRHLVRRRGQEARLRCSPMKGHSHVYWYRQLPEEGLKFMVYLQKENIIDESGMPKERFSAEFPKEGPSILRIQQVVRGDSAAYFCASSVDWHLQSRANVLTFGAGSRLTVL.

The chain couples TRBV5-1 to TRBJ2-7, with TRBD1 as a possible D gene (6 bases). Germline-derived CDR1 and CDR2 are SGHRS and YFSETQ. Trimming cost V 1 base and J 2 bases, with 10 bases left between them. The CDR3 runs 14 residues. The CDR3 DNA follows: TGCGCCAGCAGCTTGTCGGACAGTGCCTACGAGCAGTACTTC. Amino acids: CASSLSDSAYEQYF.

The gene calls are TRBV29-1 and TRBJ1-3; 8 nucleotides line up with TRBD1. The CDR3 has 15 residues. The J segment lost 1 base and the V segment lost 5 bases, leaving 7 bases of the junction unmatched. The germline gives CDR1 SQVTM, CDR2 ANQGSEA. CDR3 residues: CSVTIRTGSGNTIYF. The CDR3 nucleotides read TGCAGCGTTACGATCCGGACAGGGTCTGGAAACACCATATATTTT.

The chain joins TRBV4-2 to TRBJ2-7; the match to TRBD2 covers 10 bases. Germline V gene data show CDR1 as LGHNA and CDR2 as YNFKEQ. There are 18 residues in the CDR3. V lost 2 bases to trimming and J lost 1 base; unmatched junction nucleotides: 11. In DNA, the CDR3 is TGTGCCAGCAGCCAACAAAACTCCGGGACTAGCGCATCCTACGAGCAGTACTTC. Protein product: CASSQQNSGTSASYEQYF.

Concerning this clone itself: A clone one base away is much larger, so this may be a read error. The gene calls are TRBV30 and TRBJ2-3, with D possibly being TRBD2 (5 bases). Germline assignment: CDR1 GTSNPN and CDR2 SVGIG (reference sequence). The CDR3 has 15 residues. DNA of the CDR3: TGTGTCTGGAGTCAGGAAACCGGGGGCACAGATACGCAGTATTTT. This codes for CVWSQETGGTDTQYF.

This chain joins TRBV2 and TRBJ2-1; 8 bases are a match to TRBD2. The CDR3 runs 14 residues. V was pared by 5 bases and J by 6 bases, with 6 bases of the junction left unmatched. Germline V gene lookup returns CDR1 SNHLY and CDR2 FYNNEI. DNA for the CDR3: TGTGCCAGCAGTACCGGGACTAGGGGCAATGAGCAGTTCTTC. It translates to CASSTGTRGNEQFF.

The V and J genes are TRBV9 and TRBJ1-1; D gene ambiguous. The CDR3 spans 14 residues. V shed 4 bases and J shed 6 bases, with 16 bases lying between them. Per germline, CDR1 SGDLS and CDR2 YYNGEE. The CDR3 loop is CASSPAGKKAEAFF. The CDR3 DNA is TGTGCCAGCAGCCCAGCCGGAAAGAAAGCTGAAGCTTTCTTT.

Concerning this clone itself: This may be a read error, as it is one base from a much larger clone. The CDR3 is CASSPGLAGADEQFF. Written as DNA, the CDR3 is TGTGCCAGCAGTCCGGGACTAGCGGGAGCCGATGAGCAGTTCTTC. The rearrangement joins TRBV7-9 to TRBJ2-1, with 14 nucleotides matching TRBD2. The CDR3 sequence is 15 residues long. The V gene end was trimmed by 6 bases and the J gene end by 8 bases; junction bases not matched to a gene: 6. Germline lookup yields CDR1 SEHNR and CDR2 FQNEAQ (reference sequence).

The chain joins TRBV10-3 to TRBJ2-3, with D possibly called TRBD1 or TRBD2 (5 bases each). Germline CDR1 reads ENHRY; CDR2 reads SYGVKD. V lost 8 bases and J 0 bases, leaving 12 bases between the germline ends. CDR3 size: 14 residues. CDR3 amino acids: CAIRGDGSTDTQYF. In DNA form, the CDR3 reads TGTGCCATCCGAGGGGACGGTAGCACAGATACGCAGTATTTT.

The J gene is TRBJ1-1, the V gene TRBV15, with D uncertain. The ends were cut back, 2 bases at V and 6 bases at J, with 7 bases in the middle. CDR1 is LNHNV, CDR2 YYDKDF, per germline (reference sequence). This CDR3 spans 12 amino acids. The CDR3 DNA is TGTGCCACCAGCAGATGGGGAGCTGAAGCTTTCTTT. This translates into CATSRWGAEAFF.

This clone has a handful of counts. This rearrangement joins TRBV7-2 to TRBJ1-2; weak D call: TRBD1 (6 bases). The germline V and J ends were trimmed by 3 bases and 4 bases, with 15 bases remaining between them. CDR3 size: 15 residues. Germline values: CDR1 SGHTA, CDR2 FQGNSA. CDR3 DNA: TGTGCCAGCAGCTTCCTACTCGACAGGCTCTATGGCTACACCTTC. It is translated as CASSFLLDRLYGYTF.

The chain's CDR3 is CASSEGLGNYGYTF. DNA for the CDR3: TGTGCCAGCAGCGAGGGGTTAGGGAACTATGGCTACACCTTC. This chain uses TRBV28 with TRBJ1-2, with D tentatively TRBD1 (5 bases). V was clipped by 6 bases and J by 2 bases, with 13 bases between them. Germline CDR1 is MDHEN and CDR2 is SYDVKM. The CDR3 runs to 14 residues.

CDR3 sequence (DNA): TGCGCCAGCAGCCAGACACCAGGGTTGAGGAACTACGAGCAGTACTTC. This gives the protein CASSQTPGLRNYEQYF. This chain connects TRBV5-1 to TRBJ2-7, with a tentative D call TRBD1 (5 bases). The CDR3 length is 16 residues. Germline V gives CDR1 SGHRS, CDR2 YFSETQ. The V end was cut by 4 bases, the J end by 3 bases, with 20 bases between.

V is TRBV15 and J is TRBJ2-7; maybe TRBD1 (6 bases). This CDR3 is built from 14 residues. Germline CDR1 and CDR2: LNHNV and YYDKDF (reference sequence). The V end lost 1 base, the J end lost 4 bases, and 11 bases lay between the germline ends. Here the CDR3 DNA reads TGTGCCACCAGCAGAGCGGGACAATTTTACGAGCAGTACTTC. This encodes CATSRAGQFYEQYF.

Worth noting for this clone: Other DNA sequences of this sample code for an identical CDR3. The chain recombines TRBV11-3 with TRBJ2-2; D gene ambiguous. The germline V gene has CDR1 SGHNT and CDR2 YENEEA. With 0 bases removed from V and 7 bases from J, the gap between germline ends came to 3 bases. CDR3 length equals 12 residues. The CDR3 DNA reads TGTGCCAGCAGCTTAGAGGTCGGGGAGCTGTTTTTT. It is translated as CASSLEVGELFF.

The table lists this clone with a count of one. The V call is TRBV4-2, the J call TRBJ2-3; 12 positions agree with TRBD2. V lost 1 base and J lost 4; bases outside the gene matches: 9. This CDR3 has 18 residues. From germline, CDR1 is LGHNA and CDR2 YNFKEQ. The CDR3 reads CASSQGQELAGGPDTQYF. The CDR3 DNA is TGTGCCAGCAGCCAAGGTCAGGAGCTAGCGGGAGGGCCAGATACGCAGTATTTT.

The genes are TRBV6-1 and TRBJ2-5; the match to TRBD2 covers 7 bases. Germline V gene sequence: CDR1 MNHNS, CDR2 SASEGT. The CDR3 length is 15 residues. With V trimmed by 2 bases and J by 1 base, 4 bases remained unmatched. The CDR3 reads CASSENSSGQETQYF. The CDR3, as DNA: TGTGCCAGCAGTGAAAATTCTAGCGGCCAAGAGACCCAGTACTTC.

The chain carries TRBV6-4 and TRBJ2-3, with a possible D match to TRBD2 (6 bases). V was cut by 2 bases and J by 3 bases, with 12 bases left in between. Germline loops: CDR1 MRHNA, CDR2 SNTAGT. The CDR3 sequence is 15 residues long. CDR3 protein: CASSDTGDSTDTQYF. The CDR3, as DNA: TGTGCCAGCAGTGACACGGGAGACTCGACAGATACGCAGTATTTT.

The CDR3 is CASSSRPAGPRNEKLFF. CDR3 sequence (DNA): TGTGCCAGCAGCTCGAGACCCGCGGGACCCAGAAATGAAAAACTGTTTTTT. The chain has TRBV11-2 and TRBJ1-4; D is possibly TRBD1 (5 bases). V lost 4 bases to trimming and J lost 5 bases, with 20 bases between them. The CDR3 spans 17 residues. Germline V gene lookup returns CDR1 SGHAT and CDR2 FQNNGV. Looking up the rest from reference TRBV11-2 and TRBJ1-4 gives the full variable domain: EAGVAQSPRYKIIEKRQSVAFWCNPISGHATLYWYQQILGQGPKLLIQFQNNGVVDDSQLPKDRFSAERLKGVDSTLKIQPAKLEDSAVYLCASSSRPAGPRNEKLFFGSGTQLSVL.

The rearrangement links TRBV19 to TRBJ1-5, with D possibly TRBD1 on 6 matching bases. Trimming shortened V by 5 bases and J by 7 bases, and 12 bases separated the two germline ends. The germline V gene encodes CDR1 LNHDA and CDR2 SQIVND (reference sequence). There are 13 residues in the CDR3. The CDR3 here is CASSRTGQQPQHF. CDR3 DNA: TGTGCCAGTAGTCGAACAGGGCAACAGCCCCAGCATTTT.